Below, 31 T cell receptor beta chains from the same sample are listed, as sequenced in a study of blood T cell repertoires in COVID-19. Clones were read by immunoSEQ multiplex PCR, and TCRdb kept only the in-frame ones, dropping some. The data show fewer than 250,000 clones, 70% to 90% seen once. The sequenced sample was peripheral blood. These receptors were obtained from a man aged 60 to 69 with acute or convalescent COVID-19.

The chain links TRBV9 to TRBJ2-3, with D tentatively TRBD2 (5 bases). CDR1 is SGDLS, CDR2 YYNGEE, per germline. With 3 bases removed from V and 3 bases from J, the gap between germline ends came to 14 bases. This CDR3 contains 15 residues. The CDR3 DNA reads TGTGCCAGCAGCGCCAGTTCAGGCGGGACAGATACGCAGTATTTT. It yields the protein CASSASSGGTDTQYF.

The chain combines TRBV6-4 with TRBJ2-2; a possible D gene is TRBD1 (5 bases). V gave up 2 bases and J gave up 4 bases, with 5 bases separating them. Germline V CDR1 and CDR2: MRHNA, SNTAGT. This CDR3 has 13 amino acids. The CDR3 reads CASSDRGTGELFF. CDR3 nucleotides: TGTGCCAGCAGTGACAGGGGCACCGGGGAGCTGTTTTTT.

CDR3 loop: CSVRDRGVYGYTF. The DNA for the CDR3 is TGCAGCGTTAGGGACAGGGGAGTGTATGGCTACACCTTC. This chain links TRBV29-1 with TRBJ1-2, with 10 bases fitting TRBD1. The CDR3 has 13 residues. Germline loops: CDR1 SQVTM, CDR2 ANQGSEA. J gave up 5 bases and V 5 bases, and 5 bases lay outside the gene matches. The variable domain in full, with the rest retrieved from reference TRBV29-1 and TRBJ1-2, is SAVISQKPSRDICQRGTSLTIQCQVDSQVTMMFWYRQQPGQSLTLIATANQGSEATYESGFVIDKFPISRPNLTFSTLTVSNMSPEDSSIYLCSVRDRGVYGYTFGSGTRLTVV.

CDR3 sequence: CATSRGGQGMQEKLFF. CDR3 sequence (DNA): TGTGCCACCAGCAGAGGGGGGCAGGGAATGCAGGAAAAACTGTTTTTT. The rearrangement uses TRBV15 and TRBJ1-4; possibly TRBD1 for D (6 bases). V shed 1 base and J shed 8 bases, with 17 bases lying between them. This CDR3 is built from 16 residues. Germline V gene sequence: CDR1 LNHNV, CDR2 YYDKDF (reference sequence).

This chain connects TRBV7-2 to TRBJ2-1; possible D gene TRBD1, 5 bases. Germline V gene lookup returns CDR1 SGHTA and CDR2 FQGNSA. V shed 5 bases and J shed 0 bases, with 11 bases lying between them. The CDR3 is 15 residues long. This CDR3 is CASSQGASSYNEQFF. The CDR3 bases are TGTGCCAGCAGCCAAGGGGCTAGCTCCTACAATGAGCAGTTCTTC.

The chain links TRBV7-9 to TRBJ2-1; 7 bases agree with TRBD1. V lost 5 bases and J lost 12; bases outside the gene matches: 13. The CDR3 spans 14 residues. Germline values: CDR1 SEHNR, CDR2 FQNEAQ (reference sequence). CDR3 loop: CASSVRAGGLGQFF. The CDR3 bases are TGTGCCAGCAGCGTAAGGGCAGGGGGTCTGGGGCAGTTCTTC.

This clone is a singleton in its sample. The chain couples TRBV7-2 to TRBJ2-2; 8 positions match TRBD2. The CDR3 covers 14 residues. From germline, CDR1 is SGHTA and CDR2 FQGNSA. Trimming removed 1 base from V and 6 bases from J; junction bases left unmatched: 1. DNA for the CDR3: TGTGCCAGCAGCTTAGACGGGGGGGCCGGGGAGCTGTTTTTT. Residues: CASSLDGGAGELFF.

The chain employs TRBV3-1 (or the pseudogene TRBV3-2) and TRBJ2-7; D is possibly TRBD2 (6 bases). Trimming cost V 4 bases and J 3 bases, with 16 bases left between them. Germline CDR1 and CDR2: LGHDT and YNNKEL (reference sequence). The CDR3 length is 15 residues. CDR3 sequence reads: CASSPQYSGNYEQYF. CDR3 nucleotides: TGTGCCAGCAGCCCTCAATATAGCGGAAACTACGAGCAGTACTTC.

V and J are TRBV9 and TRBJ2-7; tentatively, D is TRBD1 (6 bases). Trimming removed 4 bases at V and 2 bases at J, with 13 bases between. The CDR3 has 14 amino acids. Germline V gene data show CDR1 as SGDLS and CDR2 as YYNGEE. DNA for the CDR3: TGTGCCAGCAGCACTGCGACAGGCCCCTACGAGCAGTACTTC. It yields the protein CASSTATGPYEQYF.

V gene TRBV6-5 combines with J gene TRBJ1-6; 8 bases align to TRBD1. The J segment lost 8 bases and the V segment lost 0 bases, leaving 6 bases of the junction unmatched. The CDR3 extends over 16 amino acids. Per germline, CDR1 MNHEY and CDR2 SVGAGI. CDR3 residues: CASSYSLAGGDSPLHF. In nucleotides, the CDR3 is TGTGCCAGCAGTTACTCGTTGGCAGGGGGCGATTCACCCCTCCACTTT.

The genes are TRBV27 and TRBJ1-3, with D maybe TRBD1 (6 bases). The CDR3 consists of 15 residues. Germline CDR1 and CDR2: MNHEY and SMNVEV (reference sequence). Trimming pared 8 bases from V and 4 bases from J, leaving 18 bases between. Written as DNA, the CDR3 is TGTGCCAGCGGCCTGGGGGGGGCTCGAGGAAACACCATATATTTT. This sequence encodes CASGLGGARGNTIYF.

This sequence joins TRBV19 and TRBJ1-2, with 8 bases fitting TRBD1. The germline CDR1 and CDR2 sequences are LNHDA and SQIVND (reference sequence). The ends lost 6 bases at V and 2 bases at J; junction bases unmatched: 11. CDR3 length equals 16 residues. For the CDR3, the DNA is TGTGCCAGTAGCTCGACAGGGGCCCCAATGAACTATGGCTACACCTTC. Its translation: CASSSTGAPMNYGYTF.

The rearrangement uses TRBV28 and TRBJ2-7; 7 nucleotides agree with TRBD1. Germline V lookup: CDR1 MDHEN, CDR2 SYDVKM. The V and J ends lost 7 bases and 1 base, in that order; junction bases with no gene match: 4. This CDR3 comprises 13 residues. CDR3 coding DNA: TGTGCCAGCACCCCGGGACAGTCCTACGAGCAGTACTTC. This gives the protein CASTPGQSYEQYF.

V is TRBV15 and J is TRBJ2-5; D might be TRBD1 (6 bases). V was trimmed by 0 bases and J by 7 bases, leaving 15 bases between them. The CDR3 spans 15 residues. Germline loops: CDR1 LNHNV, CDR2 YYDKDF (reference sequence). The CDR3 DNA follows: TGTGCCACCAGCAGAGAACAGGGATTAGGAGGGACCCAGTACTTC. It encodes CATSREQGLGGTQYF.

The rearrangement links TRBV18 to TRBJ1-3, with 8 bases fitting TRBD1. V shed 3 bases and J 4 bases; nucleotides not matched to a gene: 5. The length of the CDR3 is 15 residues. Germline CDR1 is KGHSH and CDR2 is LQKENI. DNA for the CDR3: TGTGCCAGCTCACCGACAGGGGTAGCAGGAAACACCATATATTTT. Its protein is CASSPTGVAGNTIYF.

J is TRBJ2-3 and V is TRBV5-1; unclear D gene. CDR1 is SGHRS, CDR2 YFSETQ, per germline. The CDR3 has 14 amino acids. The V gene lost 7 bases and the J gene lost 1 base, with 13 bases spanning the gap. CDR3 DNA sequence: TGCGCCAGCGGCCGGTTCAGCGGCACAGATACGCAGTATTTT. Protein sequence: CASGRFSGTDTQYF. The variable domain in full, completed from reference TRBV5-1 and TRBJ2-3, reads KAGVTQTPRYLIKTRGQQVTLSCSPISGHRSVSWYQQTPGQGLQFLFEYFSETQRNKGNFPGRFSGRQFSNSRSEMNVSTLELGDSALYLCASGRFSGTDTQYFGPGTRLTVL.

The J gene is TRBJ1-4, the V gene TRBV6-5; D perhaps matches TRBD1 (6 bases). Germline loops: CDR1 MNHEY, CDR2 SVGAGI. V lost 6 bases and J 11 bases, leaving 22 bases between the germline ends. The CDR3 is 15 residues long. CDR3 in amino acids: CASRTSEGGVRKLFF. The CDR3, as DNA: TGTGCCAGCAGGACTTCGGAGGGGGGGGTTCGGAAACTGTTTTTT.

This clone was counted a few times. V is TRBV6-4 and J is TRBJ2-5; 9 bases are shared with TRBD2. CDR3 length: 15 residues. Germline CDR1 MRHNA, CDR2 SNTAGT. With 4 bases clipped from V and 4 bases from J, the junction kept 7 bases outside the gene matches. The CDR3 nucleotides are TGTGCCAGCAGTGGCGCGGGGGGGCCCTTAGAGACCCAGTACTTC. This translates into CASSGAGGPLETQYF.

This chain connects TRBV14 to TRBJ2-2; possibly TRBD1 for D (7 bases). Trimming pared 4 bases from V and 3 bases from J, leaving 15 bases between. The germline V gene encodes CDR1 SGHDN and CDR2 FVKESK. This CDR3 region has 16 residues. The CDR3 sequence: CASSPDPGGHTGELFF. In DNA form, the CDR3 reads TGTGCCAGCAGCCCGGACCCAGGGGGGCACACCGGGGAGCTGTTTTTT.

This chain joins TRBV19 and TRBJ2-1, with 10 bases lining up with TRBD1. J lost 5 bases, V lost 5 bases, and 9 bases had no gene match. CDR3 length equals 16 residues. Per the germline V gene, CDR1 is LNHDA and CDR2 is SQIVND (reference sequence). CDR3 in DNA: TGTGCCAGTAGTCTCCGGGACAGGGGAGGTCACAATGAGCAGTTCTTC. Amino acids: CASSLRDRGGHNEQFF.

The V call is TRBV11-3, the J call TRBJ2-3; 11 nucleotides agree with TRBD1. Looked up from germline, CDR1 is SGHNT and CDR2 is YENEEA. The CDR3 consists of 17 residues. V was clipped by 6 bases and J by 2 bases; unmatched bases: 10. CDR3 sequence reads: CASSDPGQGVPTDTQYF. In nucleotides, the CDR3 is TGTGCCAGCAGTGATCCGGGACAGGGGGTTCCCACAGATACGCAGTATTTT.

The rearrangement links TRBV28 to TRBJ1-6; 7 bases map to TRBD1. The CDR3 runs to 18 residues. Trimming cost V 3 bases and J 0 bases; bases outside gene matches: 8. CDR1 is MDHEN, CDR2 SYDVKM, per germline. The CDR3: CASSLPRTGPSYNSPLHF. The CDR3 nucleotides are TGTGCCAGCAGTTTGCCGCGGACAGGTCCCTCCTATAATTCACCCCTCCACTTT.

The chain employs TRBV6-1 and TRBJ2-3; D ambiguous. Germline CDR1 reads MNHNS; CDR2 reads SASEGT. The CDR3 loop spans 16 amino acids. V was shortened by 4 bases and J by 0 bases, with 14 bases between the two germline ends. The CDR3 DNA follows: TGTGCCAGCAGTGTCGCTATTCTACCGAGCACAGATACGCAGTATTTT. Protein: CASSVAILPSTDTQYF.

The chain links TRBV10-2 to TRBJ1-5, with TRBD1 matching over 8 bases. The CDR3 is 15 residues long. V was pared by 8 bases and J by 2 bases, with 8 bases of the junction left unmatched. Germline CDR1 reads WSHSY; CDR2 reads SAAADI. CDR3 DNA: TGCGCCAGCGCAGACAGGGGATCCGGCAATCAGCCCCAGCATTTT. As protein: CASADRGSGNQPQHF.

This chain connects TRBV5-4 to TRBJ2-7, with 10 bases matching TRBD1. The V gene's germline CDR1 is SGHNT and CDR2 YYREEE (reference sequence). Germline trimming cut 0 bases from V and 7 bases from J; bases unmatched to any gene: 7. The CDR3 extends over 15 amino acids. CDR3 nucleotides: TGTGCCAGCAGCTTGGTCGGGACAGGGGAAGGAGAGCAGTACTTC. This encodes CASSLVGTGEGEQYF.

This clone was found once. V gene TRBV9 combines with J gene TRBJ2-5; 13 nucleotides align to TRBD2. Germline V gives CDR1 SGDLS, CDR2 YYNGEE. This CDR3 contains 15 residues. J gave up 4 bases and V 4 bases, and 4 bases lay outside the gene matches. The CDR3 region has the DNA TGTGCCAGCAGCCCCGGACTAGCGGGGGTAGAGACCCAGTACTTC. Amino acid sequence: CASSPGLAGVETQYF. Supplemented by reference TRBV9 and TRBJ2-5, the full variable domain reads DSGVTQTPKHLITATGQRVTLRCSPRSGDLSVYWYQQSLDQGLQFLIQYYNGEERAKGNILERFSAQQFPDLHSELNLSSLELGDSALYFCASSPGLAGVETQYFGPGTRLLVL.

The chain couples TRBV5-1 to TRBJ2-2; D is possibly TRBD2 (5 bases). The V gene lost 0 bases and the J gene lost 4 bases, with 10 bases spanning the gap. CDR3 length equals 15 residues. Germline V gene lookup returns CDR1 SGHRS and CDR2 YFSETQ. CDR3 coding DNA: TGCGCCAGCAGCTTGGCCGAGGGTATCACCGGGGAGCTGTTTTTT. Translated: CASSLAEGITGELFF.

Only one count was recorded for this clone. The chain recombines TRBV11-2 with TRBJ1-4; D gene unclear. Trimming stripped 6 bases from V and 7 bases from J, with 12 bases between. CDR3 length equals 13 residues. The germline CDR1 and CDR2 sequences are SGHAT and FQNNGV. CDR3 in amino acids: CASRRGGVEKLFF. Written as DNA, the CDR3 is TGTGCCAGCAGACGAGGCGGGGTTGAAAAACTGTTTTTT.

The chain carries TRBV5-3 and TRBJ2-2, with TRBD1 matching over 7 bases. TRBV5-3 is assigned to the ORF class and has an uncertain function. V lost 3 bases, J lost 1 base, and 15 bases stayed unmatched. CDR3 size: 19 residues. The CDR3: CARSYIRTGVPLNTGELFF. The CDR3 DNA follows: TGTGCCAGAAGCTATATTAGAACAGGGGTTCCCCTGAACACCGGGGAGCTGTTTTTT.

The chain employs TRBV5-1 and TRBJ1-4; 7 bases agree with TRBD1. Trimming cost V 4 bases and J 4 bases; bases outside gene matches: 10. This CDR3 comprises 16 residues. From germline, CDR1 is SGHRS and CDR2 YFSETQ. The CDR3 loop is CASSKNRGPGNEKLFF. DNA for the CDR3: TGCGCCAGCAGCAAGAACAGGGGACCTGGTAATGAAAAACTGTTTTTT.

This clone appeared a single time. The genes are TRBV27 and TRBJ2-5, with a possible D match to TRBD1 (6 bases). The CDR3 spans 15 residues. V lost 6 bases to trimming and J lost 1 base, with 15 bases between them. Germline assignment: CDR1 MNHEY and CDR2 SMNVEV (reference sequence). The CDR3, as DNA: TGTGCCAGCAGCCAAATAGGGACACGCCAAGAGACCCAGTACTTC. Residues: CASSQIGTRQETQYF.